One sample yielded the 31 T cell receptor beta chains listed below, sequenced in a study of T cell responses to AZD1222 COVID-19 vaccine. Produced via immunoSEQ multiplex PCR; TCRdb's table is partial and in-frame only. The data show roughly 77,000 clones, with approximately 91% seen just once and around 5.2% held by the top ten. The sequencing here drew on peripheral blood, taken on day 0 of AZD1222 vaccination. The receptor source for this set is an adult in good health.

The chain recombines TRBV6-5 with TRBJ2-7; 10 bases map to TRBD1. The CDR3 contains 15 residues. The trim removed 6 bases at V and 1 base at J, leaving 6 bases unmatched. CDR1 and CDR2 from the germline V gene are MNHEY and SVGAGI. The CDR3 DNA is TGTGCCAGCAGGGCCGGGACAGGGGAATCCTACGAGCAGTACTTC. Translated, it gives CASRAGTGESYEQYF.

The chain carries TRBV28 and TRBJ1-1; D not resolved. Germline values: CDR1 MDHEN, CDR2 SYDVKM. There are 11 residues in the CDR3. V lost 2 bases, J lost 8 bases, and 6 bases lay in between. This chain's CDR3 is CASSLEGEAFF. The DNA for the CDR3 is TGTGCCAGCAGTTTAGAAGGGGAAGCTTTCTTT. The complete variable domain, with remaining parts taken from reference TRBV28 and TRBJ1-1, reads DVKVTQSSRYLVKRTGEKVFLECVQDMDHENMFWYRQDPGLGLRLIYFSYDVKMKEKGDIPEGYSVSREKKERFSLILESASTNQTSMYLCASSLEGEAFFGQGTRLTVV.

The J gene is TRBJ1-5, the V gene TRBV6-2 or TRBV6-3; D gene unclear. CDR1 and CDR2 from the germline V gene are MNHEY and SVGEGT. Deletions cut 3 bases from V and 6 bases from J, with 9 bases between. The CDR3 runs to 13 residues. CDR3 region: CASSYAPPQPQHF. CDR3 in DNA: TGTGCCAGCAGTTATGCCCCCCCTCAGCCCCAGCATTTT.

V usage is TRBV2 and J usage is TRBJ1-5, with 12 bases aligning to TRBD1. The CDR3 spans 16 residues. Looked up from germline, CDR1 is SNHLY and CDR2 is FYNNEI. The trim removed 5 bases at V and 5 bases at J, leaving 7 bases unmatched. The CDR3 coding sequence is TGTGCCAGCAGTCAAGAGGGGACAGGGGGCCATCAGCCCCAGCATTTT. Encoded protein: CASSQEGTGGHQPQHF.

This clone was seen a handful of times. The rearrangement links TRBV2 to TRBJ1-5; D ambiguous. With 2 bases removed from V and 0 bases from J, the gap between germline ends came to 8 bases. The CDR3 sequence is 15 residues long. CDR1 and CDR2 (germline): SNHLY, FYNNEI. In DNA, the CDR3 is TGTGCCAGCAGTGAAAGGTCGGGTAGCAATCAGCCCCAGCATTTT. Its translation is CASSERSGSNQPQHF.

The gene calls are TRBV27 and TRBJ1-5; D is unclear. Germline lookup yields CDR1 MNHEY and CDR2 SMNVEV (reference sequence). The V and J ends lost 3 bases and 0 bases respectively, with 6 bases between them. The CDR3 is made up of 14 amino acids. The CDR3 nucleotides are TGTGCCAGCAGTTTGACCGGTAGCAATCAGCCCCAGCATTTT. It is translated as CASSLTGSNQPQHF.

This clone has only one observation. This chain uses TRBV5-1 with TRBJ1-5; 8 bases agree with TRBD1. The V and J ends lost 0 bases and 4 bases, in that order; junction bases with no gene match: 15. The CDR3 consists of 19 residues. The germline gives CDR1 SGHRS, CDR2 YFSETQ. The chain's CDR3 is CASSLGLVQGEKGNQPQHF. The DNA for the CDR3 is TGCGCCAGCAGCTTGGGGCTTGTACAGGGGGAAAAAGGAAATCAGCCCCAGCATTTT.

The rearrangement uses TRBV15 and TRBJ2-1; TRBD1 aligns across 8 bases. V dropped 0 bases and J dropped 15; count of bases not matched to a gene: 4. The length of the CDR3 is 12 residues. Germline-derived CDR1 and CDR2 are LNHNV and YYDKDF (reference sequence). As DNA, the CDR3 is TGTGCCACCAGCAGAGAGGACAGGGAGGTGTTCTTC. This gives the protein CATSREDREVFF.

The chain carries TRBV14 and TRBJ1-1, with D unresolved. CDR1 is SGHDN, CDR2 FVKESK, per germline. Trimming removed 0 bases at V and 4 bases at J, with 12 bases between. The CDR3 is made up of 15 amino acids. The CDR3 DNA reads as TGTGCCAGCAGCCAAGATCGGCGGGGTGGCACTGAAGCTTTCTTT. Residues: CASSQDRRGGTEAFF.

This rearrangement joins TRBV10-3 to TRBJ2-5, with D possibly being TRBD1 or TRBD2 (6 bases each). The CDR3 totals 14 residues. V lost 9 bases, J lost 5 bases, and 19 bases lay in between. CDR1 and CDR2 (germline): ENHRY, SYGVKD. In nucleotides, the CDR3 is TGTGCCATGGGGGGCGGCGTGGGTCGGGAGACCCAGTACTTC. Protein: CAMGGGVGRETQYF.

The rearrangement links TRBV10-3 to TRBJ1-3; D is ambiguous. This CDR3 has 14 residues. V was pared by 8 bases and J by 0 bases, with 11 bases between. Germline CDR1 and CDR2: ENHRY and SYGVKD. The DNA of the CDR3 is TGTGCCATCTCTGCATCTAGCTCTGGAAACACCATATATTTT. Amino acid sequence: CAISASSSGNTIYF.

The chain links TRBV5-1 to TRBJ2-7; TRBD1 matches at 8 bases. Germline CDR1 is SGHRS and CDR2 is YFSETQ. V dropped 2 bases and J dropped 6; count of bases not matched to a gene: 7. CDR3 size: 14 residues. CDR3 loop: CASSFGDRGGEQYF. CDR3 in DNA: TGCGCCAGCAGCTTCGGTGACAGGGGTGGCGAGCAGTACTTC.

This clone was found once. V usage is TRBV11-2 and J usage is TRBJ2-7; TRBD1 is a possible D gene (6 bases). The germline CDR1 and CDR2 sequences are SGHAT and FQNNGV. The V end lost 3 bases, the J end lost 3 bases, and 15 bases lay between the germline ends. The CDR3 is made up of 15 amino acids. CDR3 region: CASSLVAGERYEQYF. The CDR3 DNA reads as TGTGCCAGCAGCTTGGTAGCAGGGGAACGCTACGAGCAGTACTTC. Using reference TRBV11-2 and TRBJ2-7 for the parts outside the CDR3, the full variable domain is EAGVAQSPRYKIIEKRQSVAFWCNPISGHATLYWYQQILGQGPKLLIQFQNNGVVDDSQLPKDRFSAERLKGVDSTLKIQPAKLEDSAVYLCASSLVAGERYEQYFGPGTRLTVT.

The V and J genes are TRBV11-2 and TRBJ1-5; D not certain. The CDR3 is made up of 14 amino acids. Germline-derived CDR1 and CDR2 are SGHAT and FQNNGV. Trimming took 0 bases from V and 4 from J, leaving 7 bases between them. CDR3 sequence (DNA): TGTGCCAGCAGCTTAGAAAGGGTTAATCAGCCCCAGCATTTT. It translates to CASSLERVNQPQHF.

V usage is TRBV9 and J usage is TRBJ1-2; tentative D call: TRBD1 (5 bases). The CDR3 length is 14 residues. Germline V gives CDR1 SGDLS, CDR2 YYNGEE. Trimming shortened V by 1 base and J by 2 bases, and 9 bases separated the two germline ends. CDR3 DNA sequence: TGTGCCAGCAGCGTATTGGACACCAACTATGGCTACACCTTC. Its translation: CASSVLDTNYGYTF. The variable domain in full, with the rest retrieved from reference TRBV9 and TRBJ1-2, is DSGVTQTPKHLITATGQRVTLRCSPRSGDLSVYWYQQSLDQGLQFLIQYYNGEERAKGNILERFSAQQFPDLHSELNLSSLELGDSALYFCASSVLDTNYGYTFGSGTRLTVV.

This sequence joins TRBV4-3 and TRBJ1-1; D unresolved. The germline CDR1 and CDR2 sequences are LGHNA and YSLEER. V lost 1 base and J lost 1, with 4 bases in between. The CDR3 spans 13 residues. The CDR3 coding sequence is TGCGCCAGCAGCCAAGTTCGGAACACTGAAGCTTTCTTT. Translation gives CASSQVRNTEAFF.

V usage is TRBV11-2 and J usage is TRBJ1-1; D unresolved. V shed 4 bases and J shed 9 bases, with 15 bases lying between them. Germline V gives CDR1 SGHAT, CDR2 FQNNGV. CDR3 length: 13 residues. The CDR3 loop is CASSSPLGLKAFF. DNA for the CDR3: TGTGCCAGCAGCTCGCCTCTCGGGTTGAAAGCTTTCTTT.

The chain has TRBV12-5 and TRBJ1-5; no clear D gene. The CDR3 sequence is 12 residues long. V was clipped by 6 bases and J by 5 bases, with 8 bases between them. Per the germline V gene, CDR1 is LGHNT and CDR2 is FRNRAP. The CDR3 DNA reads TGTGCTAGTGGACTCTGTGATCAGCCCCAGCATTTT. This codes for CASGLCDQPQHF.

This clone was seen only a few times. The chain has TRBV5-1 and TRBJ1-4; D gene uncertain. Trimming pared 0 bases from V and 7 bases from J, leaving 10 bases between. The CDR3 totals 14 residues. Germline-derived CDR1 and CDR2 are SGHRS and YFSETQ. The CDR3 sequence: CASSLGYGGEKLFF. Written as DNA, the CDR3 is TGCGCCAGCAGCTTGGGGTATGGTGGTGAAAAACTGTTTTTT.

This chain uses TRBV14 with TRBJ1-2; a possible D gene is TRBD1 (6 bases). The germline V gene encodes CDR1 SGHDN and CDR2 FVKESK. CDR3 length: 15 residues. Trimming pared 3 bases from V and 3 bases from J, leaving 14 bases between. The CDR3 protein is CASSQTGQEYYGYTF. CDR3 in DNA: TGTGCCAGCAGCCAGACGGGACAAGAGTACTATGGCTACACCTTC.

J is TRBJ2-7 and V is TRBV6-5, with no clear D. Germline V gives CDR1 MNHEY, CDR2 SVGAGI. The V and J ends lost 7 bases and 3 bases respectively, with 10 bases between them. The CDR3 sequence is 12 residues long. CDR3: CASTSGHYEQYF. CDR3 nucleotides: TGTGCCAGCACCTCTGGCCACTACGAGCAGTACTTC.

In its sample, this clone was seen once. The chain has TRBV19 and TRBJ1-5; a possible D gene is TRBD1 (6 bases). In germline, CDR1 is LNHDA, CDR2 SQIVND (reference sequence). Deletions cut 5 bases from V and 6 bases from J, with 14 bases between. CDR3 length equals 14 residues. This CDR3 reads CASSVGGFSQPQHF. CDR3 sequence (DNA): TGTGCCAGTAGTGTAGGGGGGTTCAGTCAGCCCCAGCATTTT.

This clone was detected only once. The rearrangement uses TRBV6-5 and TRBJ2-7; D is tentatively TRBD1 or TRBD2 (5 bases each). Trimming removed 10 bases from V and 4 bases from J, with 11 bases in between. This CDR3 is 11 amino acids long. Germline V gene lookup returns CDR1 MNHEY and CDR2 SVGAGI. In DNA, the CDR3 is TGTGCCACCCGAGGGGTTTACGAGCAGTACTTC. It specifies CATRGVYEQYF.

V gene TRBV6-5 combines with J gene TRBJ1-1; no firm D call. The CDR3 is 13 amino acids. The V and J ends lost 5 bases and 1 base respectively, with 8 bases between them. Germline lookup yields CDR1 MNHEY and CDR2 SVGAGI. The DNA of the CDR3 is TGTGCCAGCAGTCGCCGGCCGAACACTGAAGCTTTCTTT. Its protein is CASSRRPNTEAFF.

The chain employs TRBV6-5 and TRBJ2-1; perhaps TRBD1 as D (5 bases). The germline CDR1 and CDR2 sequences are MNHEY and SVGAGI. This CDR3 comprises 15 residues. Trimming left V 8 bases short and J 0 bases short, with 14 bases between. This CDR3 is CASGPQGNSYNEQFF. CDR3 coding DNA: TGTGCCAGCGGACCCCAGGGAAACTCCTACAATGAGCAGTTCTTC.

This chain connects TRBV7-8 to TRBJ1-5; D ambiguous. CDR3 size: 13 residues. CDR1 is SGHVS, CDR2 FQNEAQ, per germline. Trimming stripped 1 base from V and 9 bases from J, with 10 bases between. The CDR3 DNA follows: TGTGCCAGCAGCTTAGACATCTCTGGGCCCCAGCATTTT. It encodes CASSLDISGPQHF.

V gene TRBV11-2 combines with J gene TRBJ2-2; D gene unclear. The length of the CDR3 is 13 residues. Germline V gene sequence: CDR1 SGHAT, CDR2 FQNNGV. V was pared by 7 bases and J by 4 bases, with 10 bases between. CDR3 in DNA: TGTGCCAGCAACGTACCGGGCACCGGGGAGCTGTTTTTT. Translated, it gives CASNVPGTGELFF.

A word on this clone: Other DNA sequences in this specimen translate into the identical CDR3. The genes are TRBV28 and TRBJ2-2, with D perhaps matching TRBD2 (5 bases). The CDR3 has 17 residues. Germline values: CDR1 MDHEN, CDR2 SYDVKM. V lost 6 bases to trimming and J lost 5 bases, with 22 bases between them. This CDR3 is CASSQPEEAPETGELFF. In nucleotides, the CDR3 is TGTGCCAGCAGCCAACCTGAGGAGGCCCCGGAAACCGGGGAGCTGTTTTTT.

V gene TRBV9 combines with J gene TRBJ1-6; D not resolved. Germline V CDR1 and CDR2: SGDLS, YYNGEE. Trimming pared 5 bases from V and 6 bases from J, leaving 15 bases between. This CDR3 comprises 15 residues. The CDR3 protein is CASRGKEAGNSPLHF. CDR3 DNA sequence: TGTGCCAGCAGGGGGAAAGAGGCTGGTAATTCACCCCTCCACTTT.

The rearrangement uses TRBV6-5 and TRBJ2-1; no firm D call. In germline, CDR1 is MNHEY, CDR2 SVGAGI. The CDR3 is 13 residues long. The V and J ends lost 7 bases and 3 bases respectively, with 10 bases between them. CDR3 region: CASTLLIYNEQFF. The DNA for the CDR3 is TGTGCCAGCACCCTCCTGATCTACAATGAGCAGTTCTTC.

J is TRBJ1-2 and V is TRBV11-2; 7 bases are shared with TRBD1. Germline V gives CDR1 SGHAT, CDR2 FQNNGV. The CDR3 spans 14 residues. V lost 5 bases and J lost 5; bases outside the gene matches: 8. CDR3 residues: CASSEGTVFYGYTF. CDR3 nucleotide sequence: TGTGCCAGCAGCGAAGGGACAGTATTTTATGGCTACACCTTC.